This TCR beta chain was captured by sequencing in a study of shared clonotypes between healthy human individuals. Overall study results and limits: Few donors limited the genetic and exposure-history diversity represented. Memory subsets had estimated richness that was generally smaller than that of naive subsets.

Data came from immunoSEQ multiplex PCR; TCRdb stores just in-frame clones and leaves some out. The sample lists roughly 2.1 million clones, approximately 94% occurring once. CD45RO-negative, CCR7-positively selected cells formed the naive CD8 fraction, excluding terminally differentiated effector memory CD45RA+ cells. Every contributor of samples was a Caucasian grown-up residing in Nashville, Tennessee. As to this clone: Its antigen is as yet unknown.

Sequenced input: naive CD8+ T cells from PBMCs. The sequence was collected from a man aged 18 to 30 in good health. Some clones in this sample may be carry-over from other donors' samples.

As DNA, the CDR3 is TGTGCCAGCAGTGACAGGGCCCACCAGCCCCAGCATTTT. Protein product: CASSDRAHQPQHF. The chain employs TRBV2 and TRBJ1-5, with TRBD1 as a possible D gene (5 bases). This CDR3 is built from 13 residues. V lost 3 bases and J 7 bases, leaving 10 bases between the germline ends. Germline V gene lookup returns CDR1 SNHLY and CDR2 FYNNEI.